A single sample gave rise to the 8 T cell receptor beta chains below, sequenced in a study of CD8 T cells in ankylosing spondylitis. Study results and caveats: Ankylosing spondylitis blood appeared to be characterized by a TCR beta motif of several highly homologous variants.

Their cognate antigens are unknown. One entry per CDR3 protein results from TCRdb running MiXCR on the 5' RACE reads. The table records 200,000 to 250,000 distinct CDR3 sequences, 15% to 20% of them present only once. Sequencing was performed on blood, either unsorted or a sorted T cell fraction (not recorded which). The receptors come from a male donor with ankylosing spondylitis.

The CDR3: CASTGLAGRTGELFF. DNA of the CDR3: TGTGCCAGCACGGGGCTAGCGGGGAGGACCGGGGAGCTGTTTTTT. The chain joins TRBV12-3 or TRBV12-4 to TRBJ2-2, with TRBD2 matching over 9 bases. Germline trimming cut 7 bases from V and 5 bases from J; bases unmatched to any gene: 8. The CDR3 covers 15 residues.

This clonotype appeared a few times. No DNA is shown, since the ends of the CDR3 on it are uncertain; the CDR3 is the one TCRdb lists. The chain uses TRBV4-1 and TRBJ2-2; TRBD1 is the table's D call, not checked against the DNA. CDR1 and CDR2 (germline): MGHRA, YSYEKL. Counting both end residues, the CDR3 totals 18 amino acids. The CDR3 here is CASSQTPGQGEAGELFFF.

This clonotype has a single count. The chain combines TRBV27 with TRBJ2-3; TRBD1 aligns across 9 bases. The J segment lost 2 bases and the V segment lost 5 bases, leaving 8 bases of the junction unmatched. CDR1 MNHEY and CDR2 SMNVEV come from the germline V gene (reference sequence). The CDR3 covers 16 residues. The DNA for the CDR3 is TGTGCCAGCAGTCCCCGGGACAGGGCCCTCACAGATACGCAGTATTTT. It encodes CASSPRDRALTDTQYF.

In its sample, this clonotype was seen a few times. The V call is TRBV10-2, the J call TRBJ2-1; D gene unclear. Between the trimmed V and J ends, which lost 0 bases and 8 bases, there was a span of 8 bases. This CDR3 region has 13 residues. Germline CDR1 reads WSHSY; CDR2 reads SAAADI. The CDR3 bases are TGCGCCAGCAGTGAGTCGTTAAGCTATGAGCAGTTCTTC. Translated, it gives CASSESLSYEQFF.

This clonotype has more than one count but fewer than ten. The J gene is TRBJ2-3, the V gene TRBV10-1; D is undetermined. CDR1 is WNHNN, CDR2 SYGVQD, per germline (reference sequence). This CDR3 has 12 amino acids. Trimming stripped 2 bases from V and 4 bases from J, with 4 bases between. CDR3 DNA: TGCGCCAGCAGTGAGACTTCAGATACGCAGTATTTT. Amino acid sequence: CASSETSDTQYF.

This clonotype was seen more than once but under ten times. The chain uses TRBV20-1 and TRBJ1-4; D is uncertain. Trimming removed 6 bases from V and 8 bases from J, with 19 bases in between. Germline V lookup: CDR1 DFQATT, CDR2 SNEGSKA (reference sequence). The CDR3 runs 14 residues. CDR3 residues: CSAGGFEQDEKLFF. Written as DNA, the CDR3 is TGCAGTGCGGGCGGATTCGAGCAGGACGAAAAACTGTTTTTT.

The rearrangement uses TRBV29-1 and TRBJ2-3; TRBD2 matches 10 bases. J was trimmed by 1 base and V by 4 bases; bases with no gene match: 8. Looked up from germline, CDR1 is SQVTM and CDR2 is ANQGSEA. There are 16 residues in the CDR3. CDR3 sequence reads: CSVAGASGSGTDTQYF. The CDR3 DNA reads as TGCAGCGTTGCCGGGGCTAGCGGGAGTGGCACAGATACGCAGTATTTT.

This clonotype was recorded a few times. The chain employs TRBV11-2 and TRBJ2-5; a weak D match, TRBD2 (5 bases). Germline V gives CDR1 SGHAT, CDR2 FQNNGV. The CDR3 runs 16 residues. With 3 bases removed from V and 1 base from J, the gap between germline ends came to 15 bases. The CDR3 reads CASSFSGEGFQETQYF. The CDR3 DNA sequence: TGTGCCAGCAGCTTTTCCGGGGAAGGGTTCCAAGAGACCCAGTACTTC.